This T cell receptor beta chain was captured by sequencing in a study of blood T cell repertoires in COVID-19. Study background: Sites in the United States, Italy and Spain provided acute and convalescent COVID-19 samples. Sources were T cells, B-cell-depleted T cells, or PBMCs; the material itself was cDNA or gDNA.

Per the original methods: By means of reference gene primer amplification, nucleated cell counts were estimated. Assay: immunoSEQ multiplex PCR; the TCRdb copy retains only in-frame clones and omits some. D and trimming come from the DNA, and the V and J calls and clone size come from that table. Of some 130,000 clones in the sample, 75% to 90% are singletons; the top ten hold 1.9%. With V trimmed by 2 bases and J by 3 bases, 4 bases remained unmatched. Looked up from germline, CDR1 is LGHDT and CDR2 is YNNKEL (reference sequence). The CDR3 runs to 15 residues. The sample consisted of peripheral blood. The J gene is TRBJ1-3, the V gene TRBV3-1 (or the pseudogene TRBV3-2); the match to TRBD1 covers 7 bases. The receptor was isolated from a man in his 70s with acute or convalescent COVID-19. The CDR3 protein is CASSQYGQVGNTIYF. CDR3 nucleotides: TGTGCCAGCAGCCAATACGGACAGGTTGGAAACACCATATATTTT.